These 12 T cell receptor beta chains were sequenced from one sample in a study of tumor-infiltrating T cells and Merkel cell polyomavirus. Study details: The T cells studied were CD8+ and recognized the Merkel cell polyomavirus KLL epitope.

Robust Merkel cell polyomavirus Large T antigen positivity by immunohistochemistry was seen in all patients' tumors. Assay used: immunoSEQ multiplex PCR; TCRdb lists only in-frame clones, some missing. This table holds 20,000 to 30,000 clones, about 85% found once. The sequencing input was lymph node tissue. These receptors were taken from a man aged 45-65 years with Merkel cell carcinoma.

This chain uses TRBV7-2 with TRBJ2-7, with D tentatively TRBD2 (5 bases). Germline V gene sequence: CDR1 SGHTA, CDR2 FQGNSA. Trimming shortened V by 1 base and J by 0 bases, and 13 bases separated the two germline ends. CDR3 length: 16 residues. CDR3 nucleotide sequence: TGTGCCAGCAGCTTAGGTCTCGGGGTCCCCTCCTACGAGCAGTACTTC. This gives the protein CASSLGLGVPSYEQYF.

This sequence joins TRBV28 and TRBJ1-6; perhaps TRBD1 as D (6 bases). The CDR3 has 18 residues. V gave up 7 bases and J gave up 4 bases, with 23 bases separating them. The germline V gene encodes CDR1 MDHEN and CDR2 SYDVKM. The CDR3 coding sequence is TGTGCCAGCACCCCTGGGCGGGGGGCGGGGGGGTATAATTCACCCCTCCACTTT. Its protein is CASTPGRGAGGYNSPLHF.

The V call is TRBV9, the J call TRBJ2-1; 10 bases line up with TRBD2. J gave up 8 bases and V 3 bases, and 14 bases lay outside the gene matches. The CDR3 runs 17 residues. Looked up from germline, CDR1 is SGDLS and CDR2 is YYNGEE. The CDR3 sequence: CASSGLAGGLRLDEQFF. The CDR3, as DNA: TGTGCCAGCAGCGGGTTAGCGGGAGGCCTCCGGTTGGATGAGCAGTTCTTC.

Comments on this clone: Here the CDR3 omits its conserved ending phenylalanine or tryptophan, so a read error is the likely source. The gene calls are TRBV19 and TRBJ1-1, with D perhaps matching TRBD1 (5 bases). The CDR3 runs to 13 residues. CDR1 is LNHDA and CDR2 is SQIVND in the germline V gene (reference sequence). Trimming removed 5 bases at V and 4 bases at J, with 11 bases between. The CDR3 sequence is CASSRRAVTEAFL. The CDR3 nucleotides are TGTGCCAGTAGTCGCAGGGCGGTCACTGAAGCTTTCCTT.

The rearrangement joins TRBV11-3 to TRBJ1-2, with D perhaps matching TRBD1 (5 bases). Germline CDR1 and CDR2: SGHNT and YENEEA. The CDR3 covers 17 residues. Between the trimmed V and J ends, which lost 3 bases and 1 base, there was a span of 18 bases. This chain's CDR3 is CASSFNYQRTRNYGYTF. The CDR3 bases are TGTGCCAGCAGCTTCAACTATCAGAGGACACGTAACTATGGCTACACCTTC.

The CDR3: CASSPPGQTSYEQYF. DNA for the CDR3: TGTGCCAGCAGCCCTCCGGGACAGACCTCCTACGAGCAGTACTTC. The chain carries TRBV7-6 and TRBJ2-7; 7 bases fit TRBD1. The J segment lost 0 bases and the V segment lost 5 bases, leaving 7 bases of the junction unmatched. CDR1 and CDR2 (germline): SGHVS, FNYEAQ. There are 15 residues in the CDR3.

The chain joins TRBV7-3 to TRBJ2-3; no definite D call. The CDR3 spans 13 residues. CDR1 SGHTA and CDR2 FQGTGA come from the germline V gene. V lost 1 base and J lost 5, with 7 bases in between. The CDR3 coding sequence is TGTGCCAGCAGCTTAAACAGTGGAGATACGCAGTATTTT. Its protein product is CASSLNSGDTQYF.

The V and J genes are TRBV4-1 and TRBJ2-2; 8 nucleotides agree with TRBD1. J was trimmed by 3 bases and V by 1 base; bases with no gene match: 4. In germline, CDR1 is MGHRA, CDR2 YSYEKL. The CDR3 loop spans 16 amino acids. CDR3 residues: CASSQGGTGHTGELFF. The DNA of the CDR3 is TGCGCCAGCAGCCAAGGGGGGACAGGTCACACCGGGGAGCTGTTTTTT.

The chain employs TRBV2 and TRBJ2-7; possibly TRBD1 for D (6 bases). The germline V gene has CDR1 SNHLY and CDR2 FYNNEI. The CDR3 is made up of 14 amino acids. Trimming cost V 7 bases and J 0 bases, with 13 bases left between them. The CDR3 is CASTFRGSSYEQYF. The CDR3 DNA reads TGTGCCAGCACCTTTAGGGGGAGCTCCTACGAGCAGTACTTC.

The rearrangement links TRBV9 to TRBJ1-1; 8 bases fit TRBD1. Unmatched junction bases numbered 4, after V lost 2 bases and J lost 4 bases. The CDR3 is 14 residues long. Looked up from germline, CDR1 is SGDLS and CDR2 is YYNGEE. CDR3 loop: CASSVTGEITEAFF. Here the CDR3 DNA reads TGTGCCAGCAGCGTGACAGGGGAGATCACTGAAGCTTTCTTT.

The rearrangement joins TRBV7-6 to TRBJ2-1, with TRBD2 matching 11 bases. This CDR3 comprises 16 residues. Germline CDR1 reads SGHVS; CDR2 reads FNYEAQ. V was clipped by 4 bases and J by 6 bases; unmatched bases: 8. CDR3 sequence reads: CASSSGLAGGSNEQFF. The CDR3 nucleotides are TGTGCCAGCAGCTCAGGGCTAGCGGGAGGATCCAATGAGCAGTTCTTC.

The chain is built from TRBV15 and TRBJ2-7; D not resolved. V was pared by 7 bases and J by 0 bases, with 10 bases between. This CDR3 contains 13 residues. Germline CDR1 is LNHNV and CDR2 is YYDKDF (reference sequence). CDR3 protein: CATMSTNSYEQYF. The CDR3 region has the DNA TGTGCCACCATGAGCACCAACTCCTACGAGCAGTACTTC.